This T cell receptor (beta chain) was recorded in a study of T cell changes during pregnancy in multiple sclerosis. CDR1 and CDR2 from the germline V gene are LNHDA and SQIVND (reference sequence). CDR3 length equals 15 residues. The J segment lost 0 bases and the V segment lost 5 bases, leaving 7 bases of the junction unmatched. The repertoire was sequenced with immunoSEQ multiplex PCR; TCRdb's copy has only in-frame clones and lacks some. Found here are 70,000 to 85,000 clones, just over 90% of them singletons; the top ten hold roughly 1.4%. The rearrangement links TRBV19 to TRBJ2-7; 7 bases line up with TRBD1. The sequencing used peripheral blood, collected before pregnancy. This sequence originates from a female donor with multiple sclerosis, enrolled in a pregnancy study. CDR3 nucleotide sequence: TGTGCCAGTAGTGAGGGGGCTTACGGCTCCTACGAGCAGTACTTC. Translation: CASSEGAYGSYEQYF.